This T cell receptor (beta chain) emerged from a study of graft-versus-host responses after intestinal transplantation (dated by TCRdb to the early 2020s). Background on the whole study: The transplants that recipients received were multivisceral, liver-intestinal, or isolated intestinal. Every recipient was given anti-thymocyte globulin induction, followed by 2 to 3 years of maintenance tacrolimus and steroids. After intestinal transplantation, graft-versus-host and host-versus-graft alloreactive T cell clones in the graft, circulation and bone marrow were tracked using bulk TCR-beta CDR3 sequencing. To identify alloreactive clones, pre-transplant mixed lymphocyte reaction products were sequenced and compared with unstimulated pre-transplant donor and recipient T cells. Of the 20 to 25 intestinal transplant recipients enrolled in the cohort, one of whom was a retransplant, 3 patients without pretransplant specimens were excluded. Donor T cell macrochimerism was defined as a peak of at least 4% donor T cells among recipient peripheral blood mononuclear cells. Rather than going through the commercial service, samples from a few later patients were sequenced in-house on an Illumina MiSeq and processed with MiXCR. Results and caveats for the whole study, not just this receptor: GvH clones were detected in recipient bone marrow, and some of these GvH clones were observed earlier in ileal mucosa or blood, consistent with an intestinal mucosal origin. The relatively low number and heterogeneity of intestinal transplant patients limited the conclusions. Peak levels of circulating GvH clones were associated with declines in HvG clones early after transplant. In the allografts of patients with donor T cell macrochimerism, GvH to HvG T cell clonal ratios were high.

From the germline V gene, CDR1 is SNHLY and CDR2 is FYNNEI. V sheds 4 bases and J sheds 1 base, leaving 7 bases between their ends. The CDR3 starts with the cysteine, ends with the phenylalanine, and has 14 residues. Of all the DNA, just the CDR3 is kept, 42 bases in frame from base 1. The time point label on this specimen signifies: cells obtained before transplantation from donor or recipient. Mixed lymphocyte reactions plated 200,000 CFSE-labeled pre-transplant responders with 200,000 irradiated violet-dye-labeled stimulators and were cultured for five to seven days. After the mixed lymphocyte reaction, proliferating CD3+CD4+CFSE-low and CD3+CD8+CFSE-low responder cells were FACS-sorted on a BD Influx sorter. This clone is classified as medium-sized (0.01 to 0.1%). Base qualities are not recorded, but no much larger clone differs from it by a single base. To prepare the library, the immunoSEQ multiplex PCR assay was applied. For most patients, genomic DNA was isolated with the Qiagen DNeasy Blood and Tissue Kit and shipped frozen to Adaptive Biotechnologies for TCR sequencing. For most patients, high-throughput TCR-beta CDR3 sequencing of genomic DNA was performed by Adaptive Biotechnologies. For the original study's pipeline: TCR sequencing data for roughly 20 patients were retrieved from Adaptive's ImmunoSEQ software; three other patients were processed with MiXCR and VDJtools. To correct CD4 versus CD8 sorting errors, sequences present in both subsets at a frequency ratio below 5:1 were removed. CDR3 nucleotide sequences shared between donor and recipient were removed because their origin could not be assigned. At least 2-fold expansion over unstimulated cells and a minimum CFSE-low frequency of 0.002% (template counts) or 0.001% (read counts) were required for clones to be classified as alloreactive. Clones were considered mappable if detected in sequenced pre-transplant spleen, lymph node, or MLR CFSE-low populations of the donor or recipient. The cumulative frequency of alloreactive clones was calculated as a percentage of all sequences, weighted by copy number. Imported from immuneACCESS, the table was reduced by TCRdb to in-frame sequences with V and J called. These copies leave out some clones; in studies compared against another copy, an unresolved V gene accounts for under half, and the cause of the remainder is not known. The DNA was the basis for D and trimming; V, J and clone size are from that table. Recorded for this sample are under 7,500 clones; 20% to 30% of them occurred a single time. The ten most abundant clones make up about 4.2% of the sample.

The receptor comes from a human patient who received an intestinal transplant. This sequence uses TRBV2 and TRBJ2-2; no D gene can be assigned with confidence. Sequenced material: alloreactive CD4+ T cells from a mixed lymphocyte reaction culture, taken before intestinal transplant. Sample cell subset or site, as interpreted from the label and publication: CFSE-low proliferating T cells sorted from approximately six-day pre-transplant mixed lymphocyte reaction (GvH or HvG direction). The bases read TGTGCCAGCAGTGGTATAAGGAACACCGGGGAGCTGTTTTTT. It translates as CASSGIRNTGELFF.